This TCR beta chain emerged from a study of shared clonotypes between healthy human individuals. Notes on the study in general: Larger estimated richness was generally recorded for naive subsets relative to memory subsets. Generation probabilities of non-shared clonotypes were lower (relative to those shared by all four donors).

Details on this clone: Its antigen remains unidentified.

Naive CD4+ cells were CD45RA-selected; the remaining cells were memory. Sequenced by immunoSEQ multiplex PCR; TCRdb stores in-frame clones only, minus some. The sample carries under 2.5 million clones, about nine tenths recorded once. Germline assignment: CDR1 LNHNV and CDR2 YYDKDF (reference sequence). The CDR3 contains 17 residues. Trimming took off 1 base at V and 0 bases at J, with 15 bases between the two ends. This TCR was sampled from a man aged 18 to 30 in good health. Some clones in this sample may be carry-over from other donors' samples. Material: naive CD4+ T cells from PBMCs. Subset here: CD45RA+ positively selected. V and J are TRBV15 and TRBJ1-1; maybe TRBD1 (5 bases). In DNA form, the CDR3 reads TGTGCCACCAGCAGAGTCGGCAGGGTGCTAGTGAACACTGAAGCTTTCTTT. Translated, it gives CATSRVGRVLVNTEAFF.